This record concerns one T cell receptor (beta chain) sequence. Antigen specificity is unknown. This sample is part of a study of shared clonotypes between healthy human individuals. For sorted subsets, roughly 210 ng DNA per replicate equaled approximately 30,000 T cell genomes. Method: immunoSEQ multiplex PCR; TCRdb's copy keeps in-frame clones and lacks some. The sample has 1,500,000 or so clones, roughly 98.5% seen once. Study-level results: Naive subsets generally had larger estimated richness than memory subsets.

This CDR3 is 14 amino acids long. Looked up from germline, CDR1 is SGHNT and CDR2 is YYREEE (reference sequence). V shed 4 bases and J 2 bases; nucleotides not matched to a gene: 5. This TCR was sampled from a man aged 25-45 years in good health. The sample taken for sequencing was naive CD4+ T cells sorted from blood. As to subset: CD45RA+ positively selected. The rearrangement links TRBV5-4 to TRBJ2-7; 8 nucleotides match TRBD1. CDR3 sequence (DNA): TGTGCCAGCAGCCTGACAGGGGCGCCCTACGAGCAGTACTTC. As protein: CASSLTGAPYEQYF.